What follows are 17 T cell receptor beta chains derived from one specimen sequenced in a study of CD8 T cells in ankylosing spondylitis. Points from the study as a whole: One TCR beta motif, made up of under ten highly homologous variants, appeared characteristic of ankylosing spondylitis blood.

Antigens of these TCRs are unknown. Using its own MiXCR run on the 5' RACE reads, TCRdb lists one record per CDR3 protein. Of about 800,000 distinct CDR3 sequences in the sample, approximately 12% were seen once. Sequencing was performed on blood, either unsorted or a sorted T cell fraction (not recorded which). These TCRs come from a male donor with ankylosing spondylitis.

This clonotype was seen a handful of times. This chain joins TRBV3-1 and TRBJ1-1, with 7 positions matching TRBD1. Trimming cost V 2 bases and J 7 bases; bases outside gene matches: 1. The CDR3 has 12 residues. Germline CDR1 LGHDT, CDR2 YNNKEL (reference sequence). The CDR3 DNA reads TGTGCCAGCAGCCAAACAGGGGATGAAGCTTTCTTT. Amino acid sequence: CASSQTGDEAFF.

In this sample, this clonotype turned up a few times. The V call is TRBV15, the J call TRBJ2-2; perhaps TRBD2 as D (5 bases). This CDR3 has 14 residues. Germline CDR1 is LNHNV and CDR2 is YYDKDF (reference sequence). Trimming took off 1 base at V and 7 bases at J, with 10 bases between the two ends. CDR3 region: CATSRGGRDGELFF. As DNA, the CDR3 is TGTGCCACCAGCAGAGGAGGGCGCGACGGGGAGCTGTTTTTT.

This clonotype was observed at least ten times. The chain combines TRBV28 with TRBJ2-3, with 8 bases matching TRBD2. The CDR3 extends over 14 amino acids. V dropped 10 bases and J dropped 1; count of bases not matched to a gene: 7. Germline CDR1 and CDR2: MDHEN and SYDVKM. The CDR3: CATGGGLGTDTQYF. Here the CDR3 DNA reads TGTGCCACCGGGGGGGGACTAGGCACAGATACGCAGTATTTT.

The table lists this clonotype with many counts. The V call is TRBV5-1, the J call TRBJ1-2; the D is unclear. From germline, CDR1 is SGHRS and CDR2 YFSETQ. The CDR3 totals 14 residues. The V end was cut by 1 base, the J end by 4 bases, with 11 bases between. Here the CDR3 DNA reads TGCGCCAGCAGCTTGCTCGGACGGGCCTATGGCTACACCTTC. Amino acid sequence: CASSLLGRAYGYTF. The variable domain in full, with the rest retrieved from reference TRBV5-1 and TRBJ1-2, is KAGVTQTPRYLIKTRGQQVTLSCSPISGHRSVSWYQQTPGQGLQFLFEYFSETQRNKGNFPGRFSGRQFSNSRSEMNVSTLELGDSALYLCASSLLGRAYGYTFGSGTRLTVV.

This clonotype was recorded many times. The rearrangement uses TRBV5-1 and TRBJ1-1; D unclear. The CDR3 loop spans 15 amino acids. V was shortened by 0 bases and J by 1 base, with 10 bases between the two germline ends. Looked up from germline, CDR1 is SGHRS and CDR2 is YFSETQ. The CDR3 nucleotides read TGCGCCAGCAGCTTGGAACCGGGAGGGAACACTGAAGCTTTCTTT. Translated: CASSLEPGGNTEAFF.

CDR3 DNA: TGCAGTGCCGCTGACAGGTCCTACTACGAGCAGTACTTC. Protein product: CSAADRSYYEQYF. The chain joins TRBV20-1 to TRBJ2-7; possible D gene TRBD1, 6 bases. The CDR3 is 13 amino acids. V lost 6 bases, J lost 3 bases, and 15 bases lay in between. The V gene's germline CDR1 is DFQATT and CDR2 SNEGSKA (reference sequence).

V usage is TRBV5-5 and J usage is TRBJ2-2; a weak D match, TRBD1 (5 bases). Germline V CDR1 and CDR2: SGHKS, YYEKEE (reference sequence). The CDR3 is 14 amino acids. The germline V and J ends were trimmed by 4 bases and 5 bases, with 12 bases remaining between them. The CDR3, as DNA: TGTGCCAGCAGCCCGGACACGTCTACCGGGGAGCTGTTTTTT. Amino acid sequence: CASSPDTSTGELFF.

This clonotype was counted between two and nine times. The rearrangement uses TRBV20-1 and TRBJ1-1; no firm D call. This CDR3 is built from 12 residues. Germline CDR1 reads DFQATT; CDR2 reads SNEGSKA (reference sequence). Trimming cost V 0 bases and J 5 bases, with 7 bases left between them. CDR3 protein: CSAREGMTEAFF. The DNA for the CDR3 is TGCAGTGCTAGAGAGGGTATGACTGAAGCTTTCTTT.

The chain carries TRBV20-1 and TRBJ2-6; D is undetermined. Germline CDR1 and CDR2: DFQATT and SNEGSKA (reference sequence). This CDR3 region has 17 residues. The CDR3 nucleotides read TGCAGCGCAAGGAGCCAGGCTCCGAACTCTGGGGCCAACGTCCTGACTTTC. Translated: CSARSQAPNSGANVLTF.

The genes are TRBV20-1 and TRBJ2-1, with D possibly TRBD2 on 7 matching bases. V lost 5 bases and J 1 base, leaving 18 bases between the germline ends. CDR1 DFQATT and CDR2 SNEGSKA come from the germline V gene (reference sequence). The length of the CDR3 is 16 residues. This chain's CDR3 is CSAEGGERVSYNEQFF. CDR3 coding DNA: TGCAGTGCTGAGGGGGGGGAGCGCGTGTCCTACAATGAGCAGTTCTTC.

The rearrangement links TRBV2 to TRBJ2-3; the D is unclear. Trimming stripped 3 bases from V and 1 base from J, with 8 bases between. The germline gives CDR1 SNHLY, CDR2 FYNNEI. This CDR3 is 14 amino acids long. CDR3 coding DNA: TGTGCCAGCAGTGACAGGTTTCGCACAGATACGCAGTATTTT. Encoded protein: CASSDRFRTDTQYF.

This clonotype has more than one count but fewer than ten. The chain has TRBV6-2 or TRBV6-3 and TRBJ1-6, with D perhaps matching TRBD1 (6 bases). CDR1 and CDR2 from the germline V gene are MNHEY and SVGEGT. The V end lost 2 bases, the J end lost 11 bases, and 13 bases lay between the germline ends. This CDR3 comprises 14 residues. CDR3 sequence reads: CASSYRTAGPPLHF. Here the CDR3 DNA reads TGTGCCAGCAGTTACAGGACAGCAGGCCCACCCCTCCACTTT.

V usage is TRBV20-1 and J usage is TRBJ1-6; D is possibly TRBD1 (5 bases). CDR1 is DFQATT and CDR2 is SNEGSKA in the germline V gene (reference sequence). The CDR3 length is 14 residues. Trimming took off 0 bases at V and 8 bases at J, with 11 bases between the two ends. The CDR3 coding sequence is TGCAGTGCTAGAGATCGGGGGTCTTATTCACCCCTCCACTTT. Protein sequence: CSARDRGSYSPLHF.

V is TRBV20-1 and J is TRBJ2-7; D may correspond to TRBD1 or TRBD2 (5 bases each). Germline V lookup: CDR1 DFQATT, CDR2 SNEGSKA (reference sequence). The V and J ends lost 0 bases and 3 bases respectively, with 12 bases between them. The CDR3 spans 14 residues. CDR3: CSARDLRGFYEQYF. The CDR3 DNA reads as TGCAGTGCTAGAGATCTGAGGGGATTCTACGAGCAGTACTTC.

This clonotype was seen only a few times. The genes are TRBV14 and TRBJ2-1, with D possibly matching TRBD2 (6 bases). The CDR3 totals 16 residues. V gave up 1 base and J gave up 7 bases, with 17 bases separating them. Germline CDR1 is SGHDN and CDR2 is FVKESK. The DNA for the CDR3 is TGTGCCAGCAGCCAAGCCTTACGGGGGTCGTTAAATGAGCAGTTCTTC. Its translation: CASSQALRGSLNEQFF.

The V and J genes are TRBV11-2 and TRBJ2-2; D remains unclear. Germline assignment: CDR1 SGHAT and CDR2 FQNNGV. This CDR3 has 14 residues. Trimming cost V 5 bases and J 4 bases, with 11 bases left between them. In DNA form, the CDR3 reads TGTGCCAGCAGCCCTCCGGTTCGCACCGGGGAGCTGTTTTTT. Residues: CASSPPVRTGELFF.

This clonotype was recorded many times. This chain links TRBV11-2 with TRBJ2-3; the D call may be TRBD1 or TRBD2 (7 bases each). Between the trimmed V and J ends, which lost 5 bases and 0 bases, there was a span of 24 bases. CDR1 is SGHAT and CDR2 is FQNNGV in the germline V gene. This CDR3 has 19 amino acids. The CDR3 is CASSTPLQGEGTSTDTQYF. CDR3 DNA: TGTGCCAGCAGCACCCCACTTCAGGGGGAGGGGACTAGCACAGATACGCAGTATTTT. The variable domain in full, with the rest retrieved from reference TRBV11-2 and TRBJ2-3, is EAGVAQSPRYKIIEKRQSVAFWCNPISGHATLYWYQQILGQGPKLLIQFQNNGVVDDSQLPKDRFSAERLKGVDSTLKIQPAKLEDSAVYLCASSTPLQGEGTSTDTQYFGPGTRLTVL.